This TCR beta chain was captured in a study of blood T cell repertoires in COVID-19. V lost 0 bases, J lost 4 bases, and 7 bases lay in between. Germline CDR1 is MNHEY and CDR2 is SVGEGT. This CDR3 spans 13 amino acids. Original data processing: It was from reference gene primer amplification that nucleated cell counts were estimated. TCRdb's copy holds only in-frame clones and misses some; the assay was immunoSEQ multiplex PCR. The V and J calls and clone size are taken from that table; D and trimming were inferred from the DNA. The sample has approximately 88,000 clones, 60% to 85% seen once. V gene TRBV6-2 or TRBV6-3 combines with J gene TRBJ2-7, with D perhaps TRBD2 (5 bases). This TCR was recovered from a human donor in a cohort sampled during active COVID-19. Sequences were obtained from peripheral blood. In DNA, the CDR3 is TGTGCCAGCAGTTACTCGACGGGATACGAGCAGTACTTC. It is translated as CASSYSTGYEQYF.